The 29 T cell receptor beta chains reported below all come from one sample, sequenced in a study of cytotoxic CD8 clonotypes in ibrutinib-treated CLL. The table came from immunoSEQ multiplex PCR; TCRdb's copy has only in-frame clones and leaves some out. The sample lists some 200,000 clones; 75% to 85% were seen once. Sequencing was performed on PBMCs, taken after 12 months of ibrutinib treatment. Source of these receptors: a human donor with chronic lymphocytic leukemia.

The chain recombines TRBV4-1 with TRBJ1-2; tentative D call: TRBD1 (6 bases). From germline, CDR1 is MGHRA and CDR2 YSYEKL. The ends were cut back, 4 bases at V and 6 bases at J, with 15 bases in the middle. The CDR3 has 14 residues. CDR3 sequence reads: CASSLMDSYNGYTF. The CDR3 DNA follows: TGCGCCAGCAGCCTAATGGACAGTTACAATGGCTACACCTTC.

CDR3 nucleotide sequence: TGTGCCAGCAGCCCGGGAGTTCGAAATGAAAAACTGTTTTTT. Encoded protein: CASSPGVRNEKLFF. The chain carries TRBV7-2 and TRBJ1-4; no reliable D call. The germline V gene has CDR1 SGHTA and CDR2 FQGNSA. The CDR3 extends over 14 amino acids. V shed 5 bases and J shed 5 bases, with 12 bases lying between them.

The chain employs TRBV27 and TRBJ1-1, with D uncertain. This CDR3 comprises 17 residues. In germline, CDR1 is MNHEY, CDR2 SMNVEV (reference sequence). Trimming removed 6 bases from V and 4 bases from J, with 24 bases in between. The DNA for the CDR3 is TGTGCCAGCAGCCTTTACCCGGGAAACCCCTCGGGCACTGAAGCTTTCTTT. Translating gives CASSLYPGNPSGTEAFF.

This clone showed up just once. V gene TRBV5-1 combines with J gene TRBJ2-1; D not resolved. The germline V and J ends were trimmed by 4 bases and 8 bases, with 10 bases remaining between them. The germline CDR1 and CDR2 sequences are SGHRS and YFSETQ. This CDR3 has 12 residues. The CDR3 sequence is CASSPSRDEQFF. The DNA of the CDR3 is TGCGCCAGCAGCCCAAGCCGGGATGAGCAGTTCTTC.

This chain connects TRBV11-2 to TRBJ2-1; D might be TRBD2 (5 bases). The CDR3 spans 14 residues. Trimming left V 0 bases short and J 7 bases short, with 10 bases between. The germline CDR1 and CDR2 sequences are SGHAT and FQNNGV. The CDR3 sequence is CASSLESTGNEQFF. The CDR3 bases are TGTGCCAGCAGCTTAGAATCTACGGGGAATGAGCAGTTCTTC.

This clone was counted only a few times. V is TRBV11-3 and J is TRBJ2-1, with 7 bases that match TRBD1. V shed 5 bases, J shed 5 bases, and the junction held 3 bases outside the gene matches. CDR3 size: 13 residues. CDR1 SGHNT and CDR2 YENEEA come from the germline V gene. The CDR3 DNA is TGTGCCAGCAGCCGAGGGGGCCACAATGAGCAGTTCTTC. Its protein product is CASSRGGHNEQFF.

The sample holds a few counts of this clone. This sequence joins TRBV7-9 and TRBJ2-3; a possible D gene is TRBD2 (5 bases). Germline V gives CDR1 SEHNR, CDR2 FQNEAQ (reference sequence). The CDR3 contains 12 residues. Trimming took off 4 bases at V and 6 bases at J, with 8 bases between the two ends. CDR3 coding DNA: TGTGCCAGCAGCTGGGGAGACGATACGCAGTATTTT. It is translated as CASSWGDDTQYF.

The V call is TRBV7-8, the J call TRBJ1-6; tentatively, D is TRBD1 (5 bases). Germline V gene data show CDR1 as SGHVS and CDR2 as FQNEAQ. This CDR3 has 15 residues. Trimming removed 5 bases at V and 1 base at J, with 9 bases between. CDR3 residues: CASSPRGSYNSPLHF. Here the CDR3 DNA reads TGTGCCAGCAGCCCACGGGGGTCCTATAATTCACCCCTCCACTTT. Together with reference TRBV7-8 and TRBJ1-6, the CDR3 gives the full variable domain: GAGVSQSPRYKVAKRGQDVALRCDPISGHVSLFWYQQALGQGPEFLTYFQNEAQLDKSGLPSDRFFAERPEGSVSTLKIQRTQQEDSAVYLCASSPRGSYNSPLHFGNGTRLTVT.

The chain couples TRBV18 to TRBJ1-4; tentatively, D is TRBD1 (5 bases). Trimming pared 3 bases from V and 2 bases from J, leaving 10 bases between. CDR3 length equals 15 residues. Looked up from germline, CDR1 is KGHSH and CDR2 is LQKENI. The CDR3 sequence is CASSPYGGTNEKLFF. The CDR3 coding sequence is TGTGCCAGCTCACCGTATGGGGGGACTAATGAAAAACTGTTTTTT.

The rearrangement uses TRBV10-1 and TRBJ1-3, with D possibly TRBD1 on 5 matching bases. Per the germline V gene, CDR1 is WNHNN and CDR2 is SYGVQD (reference sequence). CDR3 size: 15 residues. The V gene lost 2 bases and the J gene lost 1 base, with 9 bases spanning the gap. CDR3 nucleotides: TGCGCCAGCAGTGAGGAATGGGGGTCTGGAAACACCATATATTTT. It translates to CASSEEWGSGNTIYF.

The table lists this clone with a count of one. The chain uses TRBV6-5 and TRBJ1-4; TRBD1 might be the D (5 bases). The CDR3 is 16 amino acids. Trimming left V 2 bases short and J 4 bases short, with 14 bases between. Germline V gene sequence: CDR1 MNHEY, CDR2 SVGAGI. Written as DNA, the CDR3 is TGTGCCAGCAGTTACGGGGCAGGGTTGATTAATGAAAAACTGTTTTTT. It yields the protein CASSYGAGLINEKLFF.

The chain couples TRBV5-1 to TRBJ2-3; weak D call: TRBD1 (5 bases). The germline V gene encodes CDR1 SGHRS and CDR2 YFSETQ. Between the trimmed V and J ends, which lost 4 bases and 0 bases, there was a span of 15 bases. The CDR3 covers 16 residues. CDR3 sequence (DNA): TGCGCCAGCAGCCCGGTGGGGCGGAGTAGCACAGATACGCAGTATTTT. It encodes CASSPVGRSSTDTQYF.

The chain couples TRBV19 to TRBJ1-1; D not resolved. The CDR3 length is 11 residues. From germline, CDR1 is LNHDA and CDR2 SQIVND (reference sequence). Trimming pared 6 bases from V and 11 bases from J, leaving 13 bases between. The CDR3 here is CASRSGWTAFF. CDR3 nucleotide sequence: TGTGCCAGTAGATCGGGGTGGACGGCTTTCTTT.

The rearrangement joins TRBV28 to TRBJ1-2, with 10 positions matching TRBD1. CDR3 length: 14 residues. Germline-derived CDR1 and CDR2 are MDHEN and SYDVKM. V gave up 2 bases and J gave up 4 bases; unmatched junction bases: 1. The CDR3 loop reads CASSLRTGGYGYTF. CDR3 nucleotide sequence: TGTGCCAGCAGTTTACGGACAGGGGGCTATGGCTACACCTTC.

The rearrangement joins TRBV18 to TRBJ1-2, with a possible D match to TRBD1 (6 bases). Trimming shortened V by 3 bases and J by 4 bases, and 21 bases separated the two germline ends. The CDR3 sequence is 17 residues long. Germline lookup yields CDR1 KGHSH and CDR2 LQKENI. CDR3 DNA sequence: TGTGCCAGCTCACCGTTGGTGATAACAGGGCTAAGCTATGGCTACACCTTC. Amino acids: CASSPLVITGLSYGYTF.

This chain links TRBV5-5 with TRBJ2-2; 7 nucleotides agree with TRBD1. The V and J ends lost 4 bases and 10 bases, in that order; junction bases with no gene match: 13. Per the germline V gene, CDR1 is SGHKS and CDR2 is YYEKEE (reference sequence). This CDR3 contains 15 residues. As DNA, the CDR3 is TGTGCCAGCAGCGCCCTCAGGGGGTTCCGTCCGGAGCTGTTTTTT. Translation: CASSALRGFRPELFF.

The chain joins TRBV4-2 to TRBJ2-1; D is perhaps TRBD1 or TRBD2 (6 bases each). This CDR3 is built from 16 residues. Trimming shortened V by 0 bases and J by 3 bases, and 12 bases separated the two germline ends. From germline, CDR1 is LGHNA and CDR2 YNFKEQ. The CDR3 DNA follows: TGTGCCAGCAGCCAAGATAGGGGGGCCGGCTACAATGAGCAGTTCTTC. This sequence encodes CASSQDRGAGYNEQFF.

This clone has only a few counts. The chain is built from TRBV19 and TRBJ1-5, with D uncertain. The CDR3 is 13 residues long. The germline V gene has CDR1 LNHDA and CDR2 SQIVND (reference sequence). The V gene lost 3 bases and the J gene lost 4 bases, with 7 bases spanning the gap. The DNA for the CDR3 is TGTGCCAGTAGTATTTCCATAAATCAGCCCCAGCATTTT. As protein: CASSISINQPQHF. The complete variable domain, with remaining parts taken from reference TRBV19 and TRBJ1-5, reads DGGITQSPKYLFRKEGQNVTLSCEQNLNHDAMYWYRQDPGQGLRLIYYSQIVNDFQKGDIAEGYSVSREKKESFPLTVTSAQKNPTAFYLCASSISINQPQHFGDGTRLSIL.

The chain couples TRBV2 to TRBJ2-1; tentative D call: TRBD1 (5 bases). Per germline, CDR1 SNHLY and CDR2 FYNNEI. V was clipped by 7 bases and J by 4 bases, with 17 bases between them. CDR3 size: 15 residues. The CDR3 protein is CASTPIDRDYNEQFF. The CDR3 nucleotides read TGTGCCAGCACCCCAATAGACAGAGATTACAATGAGCAGTTCTTC.

The rearrangement joins TRBV5-6 to TRBJ2-2; tentatively, D is TRBD1 (6 bases). This CDR3 comprises 13 residues. Trimming stripped 1 base from V and 6 bases from J, with 7 bases between. CDR1 and CDR2 from the germline V gene are SGHDT and YYEEEE. CDR3 sequence reads: CASSLSGAGELFF. CDR3 nucleotide sequence: TGTGCCAGCAGCTTGTCAGGGGCCGGGGAGCTGTTTTTT. Based on the CDR3 plus reference TRBV5-6 and TRBJ2-2, the full variable domain is DAGVTQSPTHLIKTRGQQVTLRCSPKSGHDTVSWYQQALGQGPQFIFQYYEEEERQRGNFPDRFSGHQFPNYSSELNVNALLLGDSALYLCASSLSGAGELFFGEGSRLTVL.

The chain carries TRBV29-1 and TRBJ2-5, with 8 bases identical to TRBD2. Germline V gives CDR1 SQVTM, CDR2 ANQGSEA. V dropped 7 bases and J dropped 5; count of bases not matched to a gene: 12. CDR3 length: 14 residues. The CDR3 DNA is TGCAGCGCCGAGACGGGAGGGGGATGGGAGACCCAGTACTTC. Amino acid sequence: CSAETGGGWETQYF. Full variable domain (missing parts from reference TRBV29-1 and TRBJ2-5): SAVISQKPSRDICQRGTSLTIQCQVDSQVTMMFWYRQQPGQSLTLIATANQGSEATYESGFVIDKFPISRPNLTFSTLTVSNMSPEDSSIYLCSAETGGGWETQYFGPGTRLLVL.

This clone has more than one count but fewer than ten. J is TRBJ2-1 and V is TRBV5-5, with D possibly TRBD1 on 5 matching bases. The CDR3 has 18 amino acids. Germline V CDR1 and CDR2: SGHKS, YYEKEE (reference sequence). Trimming cost V 0 bases and J 3 bases, with 19 bases left between them. CDR3 nucleotides: TGTGCCAGCAGCTTGGTGTCCCCCTACAGGATCAACTACAATGAGCAGTTCTTC. Amino acid sequence: CASSLVSPYRINYNEQFF. Full variable domain (remainder filled in from reference TRBV5-5 and TRBJ2-1): DAGVTQSPTHLIKTRGQQVTLRCSPISGHKSVSWYQQVLGQGPQFIFQYYEKEERGRGNFPDRFSARQFPNYSSELNVNALLLGDSALYLCASSLVSPYRINYNEQFFGPGTRLTVL.

The V gene is TRBV19, the J gene TRBJ1-2, with a tentative D call TRBD1 (5 bases). Germline V CDR1 and CDR2: LNHDA, SQIVND (reference sequence). V was shortened by 3 bases and J by 0 bases, with 14 bases between the two germline ends. This CDR3 comprises 16 residues. DNA for the CDR3: TGTGCCAGTAGTATCTCCAGGGCGCTAGCTAACTATGGCTACACCTTC. The encoded protein is CASSISRALANYGYTF.

The chain combines TRBV7-2 with TRBJ1-6, with 8 nucleotides matching TRBD1. The V gene end was trimmed by 5 bases and the J gene end by 14 bases; junction bases not matched to a gene: 5. In germline, CDR1 is SGHTA, CDR2 FQGNSA. The CDR3 totals 12 residues. The CDR3 region is CASSHGTGALHF. The CDR3, as DNA: TGTGCCAGCAGCCACGGGACAGGAGCCCTCCACTTT.

The rearrangement uses TRBV2 and TRBJ2-5, with 8 bases that match TRBD1. CDR1 SNHLY and CDR2 FYNNEI come from the germline V gene. There are 14 residues in the CDR3. The V and J ends lost 4 bases and 2 bases, in that order; junction bases with no gene match: 3. CDR3 bases: TGTGCCAGCAGTGCCGGGACAGGTCAAGAGACCCAGTACTTC. Amino acid sequence: CASSAGTGQETQYF.

V usage is TRBV2 and J usage is TRBJ2-1; 7 bases are a match to TRBD2. The V and J ends lost 3 bases and 8 bases, in that order; junction bases with no gene match: 10. Germline values: CDR1 SNHLY, CDR2 FYNNEI. The CDR3 spans 15 residues. The CDR3 DNA reads as TGTGCCAGCAGTGAGCTGCAGCGCCGGGGGGATGAGCAGTTCTTC. Its translation is CASSELQRRGDEQFF.

This chain links TRBV7-6 with TRBJ1-1; 7 bases fit TRBD1. V dropped 5 bases and J dropped 3; count of bases not matched to a gene: 6. The CDR3 is made up of 14 amino acids. Germline assignment: CDR1 SGHVS and CDR2 FNYEAQ. CDR3 DNA sequence: TGTGCCAGCAGCACGCAGGGGGGAGACACTGAAGCTTTCTTT. This codes for CASSTQGGDTEAFF.

DNA for the CDR3: TGTGCCAGCAGCTTGGGGTCCAGCTACGAGCAGTACTTC. Its protein is CASSLGSSYEQYF. V gene TRBV5-6 combines with J gene TRBJ2-7; D not certain. Looked up from germline, CDR1 is SGHDT and CDR2 is YYEEEE. V lost 0 bases, J lost 3 bases, and 7 bases lay in between. The CDR3 runs 13 residues. Looking up the rest from reference TRBV5-6 and TRBJ2-7 gives the full variable domain: DAGVTQSPTHLIKTRGQQVTLRCSPKSGHDTVSWYQQALGQGPQFIFQYYEEEERQRGNFPDRFSGHQFPNYSSELNVNALLLGDSALYLCASSLGSSYEQYFGPGTRLTVT.

CDR3 sequence: CASSYRNEQFF. The CDR3 DNA reads as TGCGCCAGCAGCTACAGGAATGAGCAGTTCTTC. V and J are TRBV5-1 and TRBJ2-1; the D gene is possibly TRBD1 (5 bases). CDR1 and CDR2 (germline): SGHRS, YFSETQ. The CDR3 contains 11 residues. V lost 3 bases, J lost 7 bases, and 5 bases lay in between.